This T cell receptor beta chain was observed in a study of human T cells and chemical hapten exposure. Background on the study: TCR yields per sample varied mostly from small pooled library volume differences.

Germline V gene sequence: CDR1 PRHDT, CDR2 FYEKMQ (reference sequence). CDR3 size: 14 residues. V lost 6 bases and J lost 0, with 12 bases in between. Original processing notes: A typical sample had roughly 91,000 TCRs, with roughly 23,224 to 690,600 overall. MiXCR, applied by TCRdb to the 5' RACE reads, yields one record per CDR3 protein. The V and J calls shown here were made by TCRdb, not taken from the authors' results. The sample holds approximately 110,000 distinct CDR3 sequences, approximately 19% seen once. It was unfractionated whole blood from which total RNA was extracted. The receptor was isolated from a human donor in good health. The gene calls are TRBV13 and TRBJ2-7; no definite D call. The CDR3: CASSPTQSSYEQYF. CDR3 coding DNA: TGTGCCAGCAGTCCCACACAAAGCTCCTACGAGCAGTACTTC. Full variable domain (outside the CDR3, taken from reference TRBV13 and TRBJ2-7): AAGVIQSPRHLIKEKRETATLKCYPIPRHDTVYWYQQGPGQDPQFLISFYEKMQSDKGSIPDRFSAQQFSDYHSELNMSSLELGDSALYFCASSPTQSSYEQYFGPGTRLTVT.